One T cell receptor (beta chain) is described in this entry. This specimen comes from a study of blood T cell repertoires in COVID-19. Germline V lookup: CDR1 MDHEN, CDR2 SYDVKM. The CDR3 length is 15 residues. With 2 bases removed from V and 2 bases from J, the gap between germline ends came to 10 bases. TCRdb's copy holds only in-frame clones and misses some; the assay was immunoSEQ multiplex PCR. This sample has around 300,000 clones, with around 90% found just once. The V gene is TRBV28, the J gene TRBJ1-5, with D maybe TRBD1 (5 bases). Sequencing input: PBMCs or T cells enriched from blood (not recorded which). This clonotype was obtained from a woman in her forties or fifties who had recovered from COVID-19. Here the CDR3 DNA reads TGTGCCAGCAGTTTAACGGGGGGAGGCAATCAGCCCCAGCATTTT. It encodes CASSLTGGGNQPQHF.